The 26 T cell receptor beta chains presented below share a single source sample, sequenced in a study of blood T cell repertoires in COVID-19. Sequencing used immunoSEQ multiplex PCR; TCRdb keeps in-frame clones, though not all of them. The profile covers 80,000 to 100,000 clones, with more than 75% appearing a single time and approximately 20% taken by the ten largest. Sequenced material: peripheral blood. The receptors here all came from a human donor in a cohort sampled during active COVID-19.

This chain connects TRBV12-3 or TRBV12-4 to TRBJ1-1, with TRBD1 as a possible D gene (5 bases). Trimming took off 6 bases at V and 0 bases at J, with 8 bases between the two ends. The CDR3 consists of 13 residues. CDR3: CASSPRVNTEAFF. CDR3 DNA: TGTGCCAGCAGCCCCAGGGTGAACACTGAAGCTTTCTTT.

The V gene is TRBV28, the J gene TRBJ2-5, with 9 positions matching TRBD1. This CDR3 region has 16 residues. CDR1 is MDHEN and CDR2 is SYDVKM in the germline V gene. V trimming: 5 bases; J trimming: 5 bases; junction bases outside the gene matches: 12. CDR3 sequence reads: CASSLLPGQGLETQYF. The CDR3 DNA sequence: TGTGCCAGCAGTCTATTACCGGGACAGGGACTTGAGACCCAGTACTTC.

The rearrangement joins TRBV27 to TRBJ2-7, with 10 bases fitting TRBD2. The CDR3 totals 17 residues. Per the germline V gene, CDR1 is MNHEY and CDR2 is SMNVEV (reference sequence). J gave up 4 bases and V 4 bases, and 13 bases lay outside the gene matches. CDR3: CASSSTPGLAGAYEQYF. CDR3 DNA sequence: TGTGCCAGCAGTTCGACCCCCGGGCTAGCGGGAGCGTACGAGCAGTACTTC.

In DNA, the CDR3 is TGTGCCAGCAGCGGGACAGGGGATCTCATTGGGGATACGCAGTATTTT. Translated, it gives CASSGTGDLIGDTQYF. V and J are TRBV9 and TRBJ2-3, with 9 bases aligning to TRBD1. Germline CDR1 SGDLS, CDR2 YYNGEE. This CDR3 contains 16 residues. V lost 3 bases, J lost 6 bases, and 11 bases stayed unmatched.

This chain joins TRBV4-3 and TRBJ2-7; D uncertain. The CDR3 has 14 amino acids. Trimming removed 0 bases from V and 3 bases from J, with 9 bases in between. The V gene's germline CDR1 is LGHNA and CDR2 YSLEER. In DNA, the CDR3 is TGCGCCAGCAGCCAAGAGCGCCACGACTACGAGCAGTACTTC. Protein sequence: CASSQERHDYEQYF.

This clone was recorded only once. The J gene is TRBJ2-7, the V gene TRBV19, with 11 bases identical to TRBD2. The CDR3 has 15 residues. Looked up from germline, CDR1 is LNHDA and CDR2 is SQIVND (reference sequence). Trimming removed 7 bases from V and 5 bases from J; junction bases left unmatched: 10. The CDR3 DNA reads TGTGCCAGTACCGAAGCTAGCGGGAGGACGGACGAGCAGTACTTC. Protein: CASTEASGRTDEQYF.

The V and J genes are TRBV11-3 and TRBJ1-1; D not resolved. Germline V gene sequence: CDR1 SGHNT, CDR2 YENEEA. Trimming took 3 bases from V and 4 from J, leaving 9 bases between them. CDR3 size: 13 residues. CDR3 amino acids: CASSFNTATEAFF. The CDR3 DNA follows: TGTGCCAGCAGCTTTAATACAGCCACTGAAGCTTTCTTT.

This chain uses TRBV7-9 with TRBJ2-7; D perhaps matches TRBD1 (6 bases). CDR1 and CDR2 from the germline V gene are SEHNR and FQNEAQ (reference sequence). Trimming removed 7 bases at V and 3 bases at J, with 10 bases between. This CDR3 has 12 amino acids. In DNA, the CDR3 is TGTGCCAGCACCCAGGACAGCTACGAGCAGTACTTC. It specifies CASTQDSYEQYF.

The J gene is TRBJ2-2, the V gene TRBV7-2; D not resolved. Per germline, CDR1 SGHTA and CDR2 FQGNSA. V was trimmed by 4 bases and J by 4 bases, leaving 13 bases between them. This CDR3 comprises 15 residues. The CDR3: CASSSEVATTGELFF. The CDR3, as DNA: TGTGCCAGCAGCTCCGAGGTGGCGACCACCGGGGAGCTGTTTTTT.

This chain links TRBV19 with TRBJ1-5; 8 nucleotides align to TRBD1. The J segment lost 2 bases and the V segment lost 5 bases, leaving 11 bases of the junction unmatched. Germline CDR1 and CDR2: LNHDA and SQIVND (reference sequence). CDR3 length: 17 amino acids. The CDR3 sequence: CASSSYSQGGRNQPQHF. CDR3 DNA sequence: TGTGCCAGTAGTTCCTACTCACAGGGGGGACGCAATCAGCCCCAGCATTTT.

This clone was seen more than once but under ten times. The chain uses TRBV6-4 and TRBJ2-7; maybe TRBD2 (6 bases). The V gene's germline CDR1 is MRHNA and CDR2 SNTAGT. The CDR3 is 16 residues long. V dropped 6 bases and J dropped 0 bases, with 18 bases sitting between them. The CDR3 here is CASRGPGTQSSYEQYF. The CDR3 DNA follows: TGTGCCAGCAGGGGTCCCGGGACTCAGAGCTCCTACGAGCAGTACTTC.

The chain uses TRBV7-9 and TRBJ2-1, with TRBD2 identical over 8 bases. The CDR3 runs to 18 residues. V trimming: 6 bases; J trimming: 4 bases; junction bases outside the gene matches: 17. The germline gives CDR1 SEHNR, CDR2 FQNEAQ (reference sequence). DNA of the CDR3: TGTGCCAGCAGACTGTCCAGCGGGAGTGATGATATATACAATGAGCAGTTCTTC. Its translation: CASRLSSGSDDIYNEQFF. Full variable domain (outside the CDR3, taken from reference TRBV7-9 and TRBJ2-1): DTGVSQNPRHKITKRGQNVTFRCDPISEHNRLYWYRQTLGQGPEFLTYFQNEAQLEKSRLLSDRFSAERPKGSFSTLEIQRTEQGDSAMYLCASRLSSGSDDIYNEQFFGPGTRLTVL.

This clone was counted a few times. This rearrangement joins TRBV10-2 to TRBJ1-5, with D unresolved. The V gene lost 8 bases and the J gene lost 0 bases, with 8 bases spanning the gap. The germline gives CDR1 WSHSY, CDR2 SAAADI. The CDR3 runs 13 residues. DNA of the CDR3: TGCGCCAGCCGAGGGAATAGCAATCAGCCCCAGCATTTT. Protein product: CASRGNSNQPQHF.

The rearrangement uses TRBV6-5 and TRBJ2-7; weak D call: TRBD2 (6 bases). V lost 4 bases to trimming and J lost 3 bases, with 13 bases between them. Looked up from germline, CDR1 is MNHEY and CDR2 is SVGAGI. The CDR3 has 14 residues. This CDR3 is CASSSTGVHYEQYF. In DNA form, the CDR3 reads TGTGCCAGCAGTTCAACGGGGGTCCACTACGAGCAGTACTTC.

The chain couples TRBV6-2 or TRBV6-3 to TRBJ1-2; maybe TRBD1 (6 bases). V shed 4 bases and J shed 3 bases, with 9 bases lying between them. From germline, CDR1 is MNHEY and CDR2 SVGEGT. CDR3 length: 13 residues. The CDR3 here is CASSSTGYYGYTF. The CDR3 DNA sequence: TGTGCCAGCAGTTCTACAGGGTACTATGGCTACACCTTC.

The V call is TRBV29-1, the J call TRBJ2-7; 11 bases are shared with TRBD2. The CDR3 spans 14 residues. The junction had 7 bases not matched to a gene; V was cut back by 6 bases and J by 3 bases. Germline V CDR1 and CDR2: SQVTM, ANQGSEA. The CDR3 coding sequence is TGCAGCGTCCTGGGACTAGCGGATAACTACGAGCAGTACTTC. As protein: CSVLGLADNYEQYF.

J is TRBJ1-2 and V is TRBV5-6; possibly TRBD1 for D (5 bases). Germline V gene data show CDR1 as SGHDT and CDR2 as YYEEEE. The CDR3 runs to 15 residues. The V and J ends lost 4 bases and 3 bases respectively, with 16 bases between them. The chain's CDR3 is CASSENLREDYGYTF. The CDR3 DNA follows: TGTGCCAGCAGCGAGAACCTCAGGGAAGACTATGGCTACACCTTC. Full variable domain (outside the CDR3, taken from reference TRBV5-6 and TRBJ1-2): DAGVTQSPTHLIKTRGQQVTLRCSPKSGHDTVSWYQQALGQGPQFIFQYYEEEERQRGNFPDRFSGHQFPNYSSELNVNALLLGDSALYLCASSENLREDYGYTFGSGTRLTVV.

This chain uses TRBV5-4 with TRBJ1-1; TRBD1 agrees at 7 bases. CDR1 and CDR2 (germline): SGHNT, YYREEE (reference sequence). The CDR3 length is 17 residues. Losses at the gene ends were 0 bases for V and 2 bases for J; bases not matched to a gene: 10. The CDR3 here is CASSLEASWTGNTEAFF. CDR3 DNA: TGTGCCAGCAGCTTGGAGGCTTCGTGGACAGGTAACACTGAAGCTTTCTTT.

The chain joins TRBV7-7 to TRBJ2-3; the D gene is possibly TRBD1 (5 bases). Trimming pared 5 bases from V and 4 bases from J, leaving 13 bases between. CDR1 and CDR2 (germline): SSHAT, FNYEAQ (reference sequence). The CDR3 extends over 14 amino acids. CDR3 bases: TGTGCCAGCAGCCCCGATAGGGGCGCAGATACGCAGTATTTT. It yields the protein CASSPDRGADTQYF.

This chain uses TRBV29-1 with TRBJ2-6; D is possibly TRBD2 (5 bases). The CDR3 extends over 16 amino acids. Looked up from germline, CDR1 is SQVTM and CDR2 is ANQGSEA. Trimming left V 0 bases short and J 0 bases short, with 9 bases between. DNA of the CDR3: TGCAGCGTTGAAGAAAGAGGGAGCTCTGGGGCCAACGTCCTGACTTTC. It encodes CSVEERGSSGANVLTF.

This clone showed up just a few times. The CDR3 region has the DNA TGTGCCAGCAGCCCACAGACGCGGGCCAATGAGCAGTTCTTC. It is translated as CASSPQTRANEQFF. The chain is built from TRBV9 and TRBJ2-1, with D maybe TRBD2 (5 bases). The CDR3 spans 14 residues. Germline V gene sequence: CDR1 SGDLS, CDR2 YYNGEE. Trimming took off 4 bases at V and 6 bases at J, with 14 bases between the two ends.

The chain's CDR3 is CASSPGGLAANTGELFF. CDR3 nucleotides: TGTGCCAGCAGCCCCGGGGGACTAGCGGCGAACACCGGGGAGCTGTTTTTT. The chain joins TRBV5-4 to TRBJ2-2, with 11 positions matching TRBD2. With V trimmed by 4 bases and J by 0 bases, 5 bases remained unmatched. CDR3 length: 17 amino acids. Looked up from germline, CDR1 is SGHNT and CDR2 is YYREEE (reference sequence).

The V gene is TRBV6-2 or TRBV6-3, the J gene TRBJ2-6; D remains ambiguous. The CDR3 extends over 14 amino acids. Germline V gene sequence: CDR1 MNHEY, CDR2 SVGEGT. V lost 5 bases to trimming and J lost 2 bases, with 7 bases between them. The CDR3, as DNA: TGTGCCAGCAGTCTAAGAACTGGGGCCAACGTCCTGACTTTC. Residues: CASSLRTGANVLTF.

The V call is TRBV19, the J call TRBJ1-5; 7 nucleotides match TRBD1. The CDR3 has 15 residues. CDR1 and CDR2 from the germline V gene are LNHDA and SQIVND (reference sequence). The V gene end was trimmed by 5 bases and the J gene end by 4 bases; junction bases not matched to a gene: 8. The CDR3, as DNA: TGTGCCAGTAGTGTAAACAGGGGAGGAAATCAGCCCCAGCATTTT. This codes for CASSVNRGGNQPQHF. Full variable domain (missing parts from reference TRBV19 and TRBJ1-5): DGGITQSPKYLFRKEGQNVTLSCEQNLNHDAMYWYRQDPGQGLRLIYYSQIVNDFQKGDIAEGYSVSREKKESFPLTVTSAQKNPTAFYLCASSVNRGGNQPQHFGDGTRLSIL.

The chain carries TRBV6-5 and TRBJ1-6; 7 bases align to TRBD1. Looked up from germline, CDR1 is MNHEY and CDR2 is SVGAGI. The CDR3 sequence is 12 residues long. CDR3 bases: TGTGCTCCCCCAGGGGGTAATTCACCCCTCCACTTT. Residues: CAPPGGNSPLHF.

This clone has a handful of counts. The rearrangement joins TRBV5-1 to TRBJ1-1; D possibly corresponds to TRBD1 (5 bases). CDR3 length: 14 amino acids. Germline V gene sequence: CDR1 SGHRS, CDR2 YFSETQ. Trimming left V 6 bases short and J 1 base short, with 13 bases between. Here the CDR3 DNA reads TGCGCCAGCACAGGTAGTGGGGCGAACACTGAAGCTTTCTTT. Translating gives CASTGSGANTEAFF. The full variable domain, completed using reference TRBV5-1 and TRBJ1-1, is KAGVTQTPRYLIKTRGQQVTLSCSPISGHRSVSWYQQTPGQGLQFLFEYFSETQRNKGNFPGRFSGRQFSNSRSEMNVSTLELGDSALYLCASTGSGANTEAFFGQGTRLTVV.